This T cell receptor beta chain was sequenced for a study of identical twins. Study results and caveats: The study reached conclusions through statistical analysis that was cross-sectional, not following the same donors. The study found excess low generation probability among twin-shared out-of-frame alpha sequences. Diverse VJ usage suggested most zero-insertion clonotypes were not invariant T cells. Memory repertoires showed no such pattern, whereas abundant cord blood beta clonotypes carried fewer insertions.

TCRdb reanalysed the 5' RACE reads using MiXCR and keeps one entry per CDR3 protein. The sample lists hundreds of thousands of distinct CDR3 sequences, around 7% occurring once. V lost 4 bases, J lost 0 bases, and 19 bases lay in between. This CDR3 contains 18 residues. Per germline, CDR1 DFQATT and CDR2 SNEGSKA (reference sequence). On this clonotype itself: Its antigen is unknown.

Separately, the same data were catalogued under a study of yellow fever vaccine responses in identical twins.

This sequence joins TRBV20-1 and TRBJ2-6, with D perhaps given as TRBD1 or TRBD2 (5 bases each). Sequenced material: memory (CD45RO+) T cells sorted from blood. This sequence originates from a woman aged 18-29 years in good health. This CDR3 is CSAIQGPSALSGANVLTF. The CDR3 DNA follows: TGCAGTGCTATCCAGGGACCATCAGCACTCTCTGGGGCCAACGTCCTGACTTTC.